A selection of T cell receptor beta chains follows, all from one sample in a study of shared clonotypes between healthy human individuals. Assay used: immunoSEQ multiplex PCR; TCRdb lists only in-frame clones, some missing. The table lists 2 million to 2.5 million clones, roughly 96% of them singletons. Sequenced input: naive CD4+ T cells sorted from blood. The origin of the receptors is a man younger than 35 in good health. CDR3s include the opening cysteine and the closing phenylalanine or tryptophan. D genes are given only for firm matches. Clone sizes are given selectively: once, few, many, or a class where the clone is expanded.

V: TRBV11-3; J: TRBJ2-5; D: TRBD1; size: .; DNA: TGTGCCAGCAGCTTGGGACAGGGGTCGGAGACCCAGTACTTC; CDR3: CASSLGQGSETQYF
V: TRBV7-9; J: TRBJ2-7; D: .; size: .; DNA: TGTGCCAGCAGCTTAGGGGAGGCCTACGAGCAGTACTTC; CDR3: CASSLGEAYEQYF
V: TRBV6-5; J: TRBJ2-1; D: .; size: .; DNA: TGTGCCAGCAGTTACGGGCCGAGCCTCTACAATGAGCAGTTCTTC; CDR3: CASSYGPSLYNEQFF
V: TRBV18; J: TRBJ1-1; D: TRBD1; size: .; DNA: TGTGCCAGCTCACCATCTACAGGGGGCGGGACTGAAGCTTTCTTT; CDR3: CASSPSTGGGTEAFF
V: TRBV27; J: TRBJ1-1; D: .; size: .; DNA: TGTGCCAGCTACAACAGGGCCACTGAAGCTTTCTTT; CDR3: CASYNRATEAFF
V: TRBV30; J: TRBJ2-7; D: TRBD2; size: .; DNA: TGTGCCTGGGTGGCCGGGACTAGCGGGGTCGAGCAGTACTTC; CDR3: CAWVAGTSGVEQYF
V: TRBV6-5; J: TRBJ1-1; D: .; size: .; DNA: TGTGCCAGCAGTTACTCCCTAAACACTGAAGCTTTCTTT; CDR3: CASSYSLNTEAFF
V: TRBV6-5; J: TRBJ2-7; D: .; size: .; DNA: TGTGCCAGCGGGAGAGGACGGGACGAGCAGTACTTC; CDR3: CASGRGRDEQYF
V: TRBV5-1; J: TRBJ2-5; D: TRBD1; size: .; DNA: TGCGCCAGCAGCCTATGGGACAGCCAAGAGACCCAGTACTTC; CDR3: CASSLWDSQETQYF
V: TRBV28; J: TRBJ1-2; D: .; size: .; DNA: TGTGCCAGCAGTTTAGGGGGTGCAGGGCCTAACTATGGCTACACCTTC; CDR3: CASSLGGAGPNYGYTF
V: TRBV5-1; J: TRBJ2-3; D: .; size: .; DNA: TGCGCCAGCAGCTTGAATCGGGGTTACACAGATACGCAGTATTTT; CDR3: CASSLNRGYTDTQYF
V: TRBV19; J: TRBJ2-5; D: TRBD2; size: few; DNA: TGTGCCAGTAGTATCTTAGCGGGGGAGCGGGAGACCCAGTACTTC; CDR3: CASSILAGERETQYF
V: TRBV7-8; J: TRBJ1-6; D: TRBD1; size: .; DNA: TGTGCCAGCAGCCCAGGGGGGGGGCTTATTAATTCACCCCTCCACTTT; CDR3: CASSPGGGLINSPLHF
V: TRBV19; J: TRBJ2-7; D: TRBD2; size: once; DNA: TGTGCCAGTTCATCCCGGGGCGGGAGCCCCTCAGAGCAGTACTTC; CDR3: CASSSRGGSPSEQYF
V: TRBV6-5; J: TRBJ2-7; D: .; size: once; DNA: TGTGCCAGCAGTTACTCACCCGGGGCGTGGGAGCAGTACTTC; CDR3: CASSYSPGAWEQYF
V: TRBV5-6; J: TRBJ1-1; D: .; size: .; DNA: TGTGCCAGCAGCTTGGGGGTTTTCACTGAAGCTTTCTTT; CDR3: CASSLGVFTEAFF
V: TRBV5-1; J: TRBJ1-2; D: .; size: .; DNA: TGCGCCAGCAGCACGGGAGGACCAAACTATGGCTACACCTTC; CDR3: CASSTGGPNYGYTF
V: TRBV7-9; J: TRBJ1-3; D: .; size: .; DNA: TGTGCCAGCAGCCCTTCAGGGTCTGGAAACACCATATATTTT; CDR3: CASSPSGSGNTIYF
V: TRBV5-1; J: TRBJ2-5; D: TRBD1; size: .; DNA: TGCGCCAGCAGCTTGGGGGACAGGGACCGGGAGACCCAGTACTTC; CDR3: CASSLGDRDRETQYF
V: TRBV5-1; J: TRBJ2-7; D: .; size: .; DNA: TGCGCCAGCAGCTTGGTTCAGGGGACCTACGAGCAGTACTTC; CDR3: CASSLVQGTYEQYF
V: TRBV29-1; J: TRBJ1-2; D: .; size: .; DNA: TGCAGCGCTACAGGGCCAGCTAACTATGGCTACACCTTC; CDR3: CSATGPANYGYTF
V: TRBV7-2; J: TRBJ2-2; D: .; size: .; DNA: TGTGCCAGCAGCATTCAACAGGGTTCGGTATCCGGGGAGCTGTTTTTT; CDR3: CASSIQQGSVSGELFF
V: TRBV4-1; J: TRBJ1-1; D: .; size: many; DNA: TGCGCCAGCAGCCAAGAAGGACACCTTGGGACTGAAGCTTTCTTT; CDR3: CASSQEGHLGTEAFF
V: TRBV6-6; J: TRBJ2-7; D: TRBD2; size: .; DNA: TGTGCCAGCAGTTCCCCAACAGCGGGGGGATCCTACGAGCAGTACTTC; CDR3: CASSSPTAGGSYEQYF